This TCR beta chain was found in a study of cytomegalovirus exposure and HLA in healthy donors. In the PCR, 60 Vbeta and 13 Jbeta primers were used. Data came from immunoSEQ multiplex PCR; TCRdb stores just in-frame clones and leaves some out. The record lists roughly 190,000 clones, of which the ten most abundant hold 6.5%. On this clone itself: The antigen remains unidentified.

Whole-study results and caveats: Upon later analysis, TCR association rates were observed to vary by HLA locus, being highest for DRB1 and lowest for HLA-C.

The receptor was derived from a man under 40 in good health and CMV-seronegative. The sample taken for sequencing was PBMCs.

The CDR3 sequence is CASSQGWGRGGWNTQYF. CDR3 sequence (DNA): TGTGCCAGCAGCCAAGGATGGGGCCGAGGGGGATGGAATACGCAGTATTTT. The chain uses TRBV14 and TRBJ2-3, with D perhaps TRBD1 (6 bases). Germline assignment: CDR1 SGHDN and CDR2 FVKESK. With 1 base removed from V and 7 bases from J, the gap between germline ends came to 21 bases. The CDR3 has 17 residues. Full variable domain (missing parts from reference TRBV14 and TRBJ2-3): EAGVTQFPSHSVIEKGQTVTLRCDPISGHDNLYWYRRVMGKEIKFLLHFVKESKQDESGMPNNRFLAERTGGTYSTLKVQPAELEDSGVYFCASSQGWGRGGWNTQYFGPGTRLTVL.